The rows below give T cell receptor beta chains drawn from one sample of a study of T cell repertoires in aging, cancer and after chemotherapy. TCRdb re-derived calls from the multiplex PCR reads in MiXCR, one entry per CDR3 protein. The sample carries 7,300 or so distinct CDR3 sequences, around 40% recorded once. Sequencing was performed on blood. These TCRs come from a human donor in good health. Each CDR3 is given with its conserved first and last residue. The D gene is left open where the match is weak. Clone size is shown for a subset of rows, as once, few, many or a class of expanded clone.

abundance,j_gene,d_gene,v_gene,CDR3aa,CDR3nt
few,TRBJ1-6,NA,TRBV20-1,CSARPYGPQGNSPLHF,TGCAGTGCTAGACCCTATGGTCCTCAGGGAAATTCACCCCTCCACTTT
NA,TRBJ2-6,NA,TRBV6-4,CASSDVGGGSGANVLTF,TGTGCCAGCAGTGACGTCGGAGGGGGCTCTGGGGCCAACGTCCTGACTTTC
NA,TRBJ2-7,NA,TRBV7-6,CASSFGDTSYEQYF,TGTGCCAGCAGCTTCGGTGACACCTCCTACGAGCAGTACTTC
NA,TRBJ2-2,NA,TRBV7-2,CASSWTGELFF,TGTGCCAGCAGCTGGACCGGGGAGCTGTTTTTT
NA,TRBJ2-3,TRBD1,TRBV6-2/TRBV6-3,CASSYPPGQGTDTQYF,TGTGCCAGCAGTTACCCGCCGGGACAGGGAACAGATACGCAGTATTTT
medium-sized,TRBJ1-6,NA,TRBV29-1,CSVRSQENSPLHF,TGCAGCGTAAGATCACAGGAGAATTCACCCCTCCACTTT
NA,TRBJ2-7,TRBD1,TRBV5-4,CASSFGTGINEQYF,TGTGCCAGCAGCTTCGGGACAGGGATCAACGAGCAGTACTTC
few,TRBJ2-1,NA,TRBV20-1,CSTKPGAEYNEQFF,TGCAGTACCAAACCAGGGGCGGAGTACAATGAGCAGTTCTTC
NA,TRBJ1-2,NA,TRBV5-4,CASRMWGGGYGYTF,TGTGCCAGCAGAATGTGGGGAGGAGGCTATGGCTACACCTTC
NA,TRBJ2-5,NA,TRBV20-1,CSARSGQETQYF,TGCAGTGCGAGAAGCGGGCAAGAGACCCAGTACTTC
few,TRBJ1-1,NA,TRBV6-5,CASSYSGLLAEAFF,TGTGCCAGCAGTTACTCGGGACTTTTGGCTGAAGCTTTCTTT
once,TRBJ1-6,NA,TRBV19,CASSFSPGGNSPLHF,TGTGCCAGTAGCTTCTCCCCCGGGGGAAATTCACCCCTCCACTTT
NA,TRBJ2-3,TRBD2,TRBV12-3/TRBV12-4,CASSARLAGHTDTQYF,TGTGCCAGCAGTGCCAGACTAGCGGGCCACACAGATACGCAGTATTTT
NA,TRBJ2-3,NA,TRBV12-3/TRBV12-4,CASRPLGNNPTDTQYF,TGTGCCAGCAGGCCGTTGGGGAATAACCCCACAGATACGCAGTATTTT
NA,TRBJ1-2,NA,TRBV4-3,CASSQWVPGSYGYTF,TGCGCCAGCAGCCAATGGGTTCCGGGATCCTATGGCTACACCTTC
NA,TRBJ2-3,TRBD2,TRBV6-9,CAISESAFERGGDTSTDTQYF,TGTGCCATCAGTGAGTCGGCTTTTGAGCGGGGGGGCGATACTAGCACAGATACGCAGTATTTT
few,TRBJ1-5,NA,TRBV7-2,CASSLATLGGTQHF,TGTGCCAGCAGCTTAGCCACGTTGGGGGGAACCCAGCATTTT